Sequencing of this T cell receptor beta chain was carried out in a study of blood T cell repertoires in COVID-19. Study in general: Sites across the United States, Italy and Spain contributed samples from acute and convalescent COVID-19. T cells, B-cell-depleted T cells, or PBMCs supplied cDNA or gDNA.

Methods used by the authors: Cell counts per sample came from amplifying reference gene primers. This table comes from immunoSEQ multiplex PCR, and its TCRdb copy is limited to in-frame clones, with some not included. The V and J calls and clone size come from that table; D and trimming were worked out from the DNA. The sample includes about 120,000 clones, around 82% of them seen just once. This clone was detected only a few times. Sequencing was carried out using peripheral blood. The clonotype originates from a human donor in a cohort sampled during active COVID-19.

Here the CDR3 reads CASSPAGGGASTGELFF. As DNA, the CDR3 is TGCGCCAGCAGCCCCGCTGGCGGGGGGGCCTCCACCGGGGAGCTGTTTTTT. The chain employs TRBV5-1 and TRBJ2-2; 9 positions agree with TRBD2. The germline V gene has CDR1 SGHRS and CDR2 YFSETQ. This CDR3 has 17 residues. J lost 4 bases, V lost 4 bases, and 11 bases had no gene match.